One and the same sample provided the 17 T cell receptor beta chains below, sequenced in a study of technical replicates of blood from a handful of donors. Some clones are missing from TCRdb's copy, which holds only in-frame ones; the method was immunoSEQ multiplex PCR. Of 11,000 to 15,000 clones detected, more than 70% appear once; the ten largest clones hold approximately 11%. Sequencing was carried out using PBMCs. Receptor source: a human donor in good health.

The rearrangement joins TRBV28 to TRBJ1-1; D remains unclear. Germline assignment: CDR1 MDHEN and CDR2 SYDVKM. CDR3 size: 11 residues. V lost 10 bases and J 1 base, leaving 7 bases between the germline ends. The CDR3 nucleotides are TGTGCCACATACAGGAACACTGAAGCTTTCTTT. Translated, it gives CATYRNTEAFF. Variable domain in full (rest from reference TRBV28 and TRBJ1-1): DVKVTQSSRYLVKRTGEKVFLECVQDMDHENMFWYRQDPGLGLRLIYFSYDVKMKEKGDIPEGYSVSREKKERFSLILESASTNQTSMYLCATYRNTEAFFGQGTRLTVV.

The V gene is TRBV6-5, the J gene TRBJ2-7; weak D call: TRBD2 (6 bases). In germline, CDR1 is MNHEY, CDR2 SVGAGI. The V gene lost 6 bases and the J gene lost 3 bases, with 15 bases spanning the gap. The CDR3 has 14 residues. CDR3 DNA sequence: TGTGCCAGCAGCCCCTATGGGAGGCTCTACGAGCAGTACTTC. Translation: CASSPYGRLYEQYF.

This clone was seen a few times. The DNA of the CDR3 is TGTGCCAGCAGCCCGGGACAGTATCAGCCCCAGCATTTT. Amino acids: CASSPGQYQPQHF. The chain joins TRBV7-9 to TRBJ1-5, with 7 positions matching TRBD1. V was pared by 5 bases and J by 5 bases, with 3 bases of the junction left unmatched. Looked up from germline, CDR1 is SEHNR and CDR2 is FQNEAQ (reference sequence). CDR3 length equals 13 residues. Full variable domain (remainder filled in from reference TRBV7-9 and TRBJ1-5): DTGVSQNPRHKITKRGQNVTFRCDPISEHNRLYWYRQTLGQGPEFLTYFQNEAQLEKSRLLSDRFSAERPKGSFSTLEIQRTEQGDSAMYLCASSPGQYQPQHFGDGTRLSIL.

The chain employs TRBV5-1 and TRBJ2-1; 9 bases align to TRBD2. The CDR3 is 16 residues long. Germline V gene data show CDR1 as SGHRS and CDR2 as YFSETQ. The ends lost 4 bases at V and 5 bases at J; junction bases unmatched: 10. The CDR3 nucleotides read TGCGCCAGCAGCGGATTAGCGGGAGAGTACCACAATGAGCAGTTCTTC. Its protein is CASSGLAGEYHNEQFF.

This clone has only a few counts. The chain combines TRBV28 with TRBJ2-7; 7 bases agree with TRBD1. Looked up from germline, CDR1 is MDHEN and CDR2 is SYDVKM. There are 13 residues in the CDR3. The V gene end was trimmed by 7 bases and the J gene end by 4 bases; junction bases not matched to a gene: 7. The CDR3 is CASTGTAAYEQYF. CDR3 nucleotide sequence: TGTGCCAGCACCGGGACAGCAGCTTACGAGCAGTACTTC.

The chain is built from TRBV18 and TRBJ2-2; D is unclear. Per germline, CDR1 KGHSH and CDR2 LQKENI. Trimming cost V 2 bases and J 1 base, with 8 bases left between them. There are 15 residues in the CDR3. In DNA, the CDR3 is TGTGCCAGCTCACCAGACTCCGGGAACACCGGGGAGCTGTTTTTT. Translated: CASSPDSGNTGELFF.

This clone has more than one count but fewer than ten. The rearrangement uses TRBV6-1 and TRBJ1-5; D remains ambiguous. V was clipped by 4 bases and J by 6 bases, with 7 bases between them. The CDR3 has 12 residues. In germline, CDR1 is MNHNS, CDR2 SASEGT. CDR3 region: CASSANTQPQHF. The CDR3 nucleotides are TGTGCCAGCAGTGCAAACACTCAGCCCCAGCATTTT.

This clone showed up just once. The genes are TRBV7-9 and TRBJ2-1; 9 positions agree with TRBD2. The ends lost 4 bases at V and 4 bases at J; junction bases unmatched: 8. This CDR3 contains 16 residues. In germline, CDR1 is SEHNR, CDR2 FQNEAQ (reference sequence). The CDR3 bases are TGTGCCAGCAGCTCTTCGGCTAGCGGGATTTACAATGAGCAGTTCTTC. It yields the protein CASSSSASGIYNEQFF.

The V and J genes are TRBV6-6 and TRBJ2-7; a possible D gene is TRBD2 (5 bases). Germline CDR1 and CDR2: MNHNY and SVGAGI (reference sequence). This CDR3 spans 16 amino acids. Trimming left V 0 bases short and J 2 bases short, with 14 bases between. CDR3: CASSYSLASLTYEQYF. The CDR3 bases are TGTGCCAGCAGTTACTCGTTAGCTAGCTTAACCTACGAGCAGTACTTC.

V usage is TRBV5-1 and J usage is TRBJ2-5; D unresolved. The CDR3 spans 14 residues. The germline V gene has CDR1 SGHRS and CDR2 YFSETQ. V lost 4 bases and J 1 base, leaving 11 bases between the germline ends. CDR3 region: CASSRERFQETQYF. CDR3 DNA: TGCGCCAGCAGCAGAGAGAGGTTCCAAGAGACCCAGTACTTC.

The chain uses TRBV6-1 and TRBJ2-7, with TRBD1 matching over 7 bases. The trim removed 2 bases at V and 1 base at J, leaving 8 bases unmatched. The CDR3 sequence is 16 residues long. Looked up from germline, CDR1 is MNHNS and CDR2 is SASEGT. CDR3 coding DNA: TGTGCCAGCAGTGAATTACAGGGGTCGGGATCCTACGAGCAGTACTTC. This encodes CASSELQGSGSYEQYF.

V usage is TRBV6-1 and J usage is TRBJ2-1; 10 bases align to TRBD2. Germline trimming cut 0 bases from V and 10 bases from J; bases unmatched to any gene: 6. CDR3 size: 15 residues. CDR1 MNHNS and CDR2 SASEGT come from the germline V gene. CDR3 coding DNA: TGTGCCAGCAGTGAAGCCACTAGCGGGACATGGGAGCAGTTCTTC. This sequence encodes CASSEATSGTWEQFF.

This chain uses TRBV5-1 with TRBJ2-5, with 10 bases that match TRBD1. V trimming: 4 bases; J trimming: 4 bases; junction bases outside the gene matches: 1. The CDR3 totals 13 residues. CDR1 and CDR2 (germline): SGHRS, YFSETQ. CDR3 residues: CASSRQGAETQYF. As DNA, the CDR3 is TGCGCCAGCAGCCGACAGGGGGCAGAGACCCAGTACTTC.

V is TRBV19 and J is TRBJ2-7; TRBD2 agrees at 13 bases. V dropped 5 bases and J dropped 2; count of bases not matched to a gene: 6. The CDR3 covers 16 residues. CDR1 and CDR2 (germline): LNHDA, SQIVND (reference sequence). For the CDR3, the DNA is TGTGCCAGTAGTCCACGACTAGCGGGAGGAACCTACGAGCAGTACTTC. Residues: CASSPRLAGGTYEQYF.

The chain links TRBV6-4 to TRBJ2-1; D is undetermined. The germline CDR1 and CDR2 sequences are MRHNA and SNTAGT. V lost 3 bases and J lost 0, with 9 bases in between. CDR3 length: 15 amino acids. CDR3 in amino acids: CASSDRWASYNEQFF. The CDR3 DNA sequence: TGTGCCAGCAGTGATAGGTGGGCCTCCTACAATGAGCAGTTCTTC.

The J gene is TRBJ2-1, the V gene TRBV5-1; the D gene is possibly TRBD2 (6 bases). The V and J ends lost 5 bases and 1 base respectively, with 13 bases between them. CDR3 length: 15 residues. From germline, CDR1 is SGHRS and CDR2 YFSETQ. Written as DNA, the CDR3 is TGCGCCAGCAGGATTGGGACTTCTTCCTACAATGAGCAGTTCTTC. Its translation is CASRIGTSSYNEQFF.

This sequence joins TRBV6-1 and TRBJ1-2; D perhaps matches TRBD1 (5 bases). The CDR3 is 18 residues long. CDR1 and CDR2 (germline): MNHNS, SASEGT. V was trimmed by 2 bases and J by 3 bases, leaving 22 bases between them. The DNA for the CDR3 is TGTGCCAGCAGTGAATACCCCGTGGCAGGGCTATTAGACTATGGCTACACCTTC. It codes for CASSEYPVAGLLDYGYTF.